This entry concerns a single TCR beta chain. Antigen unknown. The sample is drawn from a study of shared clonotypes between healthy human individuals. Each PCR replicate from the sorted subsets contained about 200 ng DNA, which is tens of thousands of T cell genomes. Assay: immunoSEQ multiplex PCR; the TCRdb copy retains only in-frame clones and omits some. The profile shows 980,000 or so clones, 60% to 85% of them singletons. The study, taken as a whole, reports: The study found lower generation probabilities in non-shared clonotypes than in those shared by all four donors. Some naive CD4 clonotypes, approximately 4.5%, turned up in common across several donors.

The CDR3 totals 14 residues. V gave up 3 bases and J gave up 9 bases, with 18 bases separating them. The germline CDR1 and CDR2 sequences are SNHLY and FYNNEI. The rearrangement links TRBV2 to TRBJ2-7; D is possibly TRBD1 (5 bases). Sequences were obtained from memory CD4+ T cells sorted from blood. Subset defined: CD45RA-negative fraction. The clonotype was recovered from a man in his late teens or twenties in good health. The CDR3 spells CASSDGRQGLAQYF. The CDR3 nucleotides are TGTGCCAGCAGTGATGGTCGGCAGGGTTTAGCGCAGTACTTC.